This entry features one TCR beta chain sequence. CDR3 length equals 14 residues. Germline loops: CDR1 SGHTA, CDR2 FQGNSA. V lost 4 bases and J lost 5, with 11 bases in between. The sample is drawn from a study of blood T cell repertoires in COVID-19. Study details: Acute and convalescent COVID-19 specimens originated in the United States, Italy and Spain. The analysed material was cDNA or gDNA that came from T cells, B-cell-depleted T cells, or PBMCs.

It was during active infection that Seattle patients were enrolled and then longitudinally followed. As processed by the authors: Reference gene primer amplification gave estimated nucleated cell counts. Assay: immunoSEQ multiplex PCR; the TCRdb copy retains only in-frame clones and omits some. D and trimming come from the DNA, and the V and J calls and clone size come from that table. This sample yields about 200,000 clones, of which around nine tenths are seen a single time; over 15% belongs to the top ten. J is TRBJ2-2 and V is TRBV7-2; D unresolved. Sequenced: peripheral blood. This receptor was obtained from a man aged 50 to 60 with COVID-19, enrolled during active disease. The CDR3 sequence is CASSSRSGTGELFF. DNA for the CDR3: TGTGCCAGCAGCTCCCGTAGTGGTACCGGGGAGCTGTTTTTT.